Each of the 12 T cell receptor beta chains below was sequenced from the same sample in a study of blood T cell repertoires in COVID-19. TCRdb's copy holds only in-frame clones and misses some; the assay was immunoSEQ multiplex PCR. The sample has 400,000 or so clones; more than 80% are singletons. The material sequenced was PBMCs or T cells enriched from blood (not recorded which). The receptors come from a man under 40 who had recovered from COVID-19.

Points on this clone: Other DNA sequences within the sample encode an identical CDR3. The V call is TRBV7-9, the J call TRBJ2-1; 8 nucleotides agree with TRBD1. Unmatched junction bases numbered 4, after V lost 3 bases and J lost 3 bases. The length of the CDR3 is 15 residues. The germline gives CDR1 SEHNR, CDR2 FQNEAQ (reference sequence). CDR3 residues: CASSFPTGGYNEQFF. The CDR3 DNA is TGTGCCAGCAGCTTCCCCACAGGGGGCTACAATGAGCAGTTCTTC.

J is TRBJ2-2 and V is TRBV7-2, with TRBD2 matching 10 bases. Germline V CDR1 and CDR2: SGHTA, FQGNSA. The CDR3 runs 18 residues. V lost 5 bases, J lost 1 base, and 10 bases stayed unmatched. CDR3 sequence: CASSPRASGSKNTGELFF. The CDR3 nucleotides read TGTGCCAGCAGCCCAAGGGCTAGCGGGAGTAAGAACACCGGGGAGCTGTTTTTT.

V and J are TRBV7-9 and TRBJ1-1; D is ambiguous. Germline V gives CDR1 SEHNR, CDR2 FQNEAQ (reference sequence). The CDR3 is made up of 14 amino acids. Trimming removed 5 bases at V and 2 bases at J, with 12 bases between. The CDR3 sequence is CASSHALGNTEAFF. The DNA of the CDR3 is TGTGCCAGCAGCCATGCTCTAGGTAACACTGAAGCTTTCTTT. Combining the CDR3 with reference TRBV7-9 and TRBJ1-1 gives the whole variable domain DTGVSQNPRHKITKRGQNVTFRCDPISEHNRLYWYRQTLGQGPEFLTYFQNEAQLEKSRLLSDRFSAERPKGSFSTLEIQRTEQGDSAMYLCASSHALGNTEAFFGQGTRLTVV.

V gene TRBV27 combines with J gene TRBJ1-4; the D gene is possibly TRBD1 (6 bases). This CDR3 region has 15 residues. Germline CDR1 is MNHEY and CDR2 is SMNVEV (reference sequence). Trimming stripped 5 bases from V and 10 bases from J, with 20 bases between. Here the CDR3 DNA reads TGTGCCAGCAGTGCGACAGGCCGTAATTTGGTAAAACTGTTTTTT. This gives the protein CASSATGRNLVKLFF.

This chain links TRBV3-1 (or the pseudogene TRBV3-2) with TRBJ1-3; a weak D match, TRBD1 (5 bases). Trimming removed 0 bases at V and 2 bases at J, with 8 bases between. The length of the CDR3 is 15 residues. From germline, CDR1 is LGHDT and CDR2 YNNKEL (reference sequence). The CDR3 sequence: CASSQEGVAGNTIYF. The CDR3 DNA reads as TGTGCCAGCAGCCAAGAAGGGGTAGCTGGAAACACCATATATTTT.

The chain employs TRBV5-5 and TRBJ2-1; weak D call: TRBD1 (6 bases). The CDR3 runs to 16 residues. Germline V gene lookup returns CDR1 SGHKS and CDR2 YYEKEE (reference sequence). V lost 3 bases, J lost 0 bases, and 13 bases lay in between. CDR3 loop: CASSSVTGHSYNEQFF. CDR3 coding DNA: TGTGCCAGCAGCTCGGTGACAGGTCACTCCTACAATGAGCAGTTCTTC. Filled out from reference TRBV5-5 and TRBJ2-1, the complete variable domain reads DAGVTQSPTHLIKTRGQQVTLRCSPISGHKSVSWYQQVLGQGPQFIFQYYEKEERGRGNFPDRFSARQFPNYSSELNVNALLLGDSALYLCASSSVTGHSYNEQFFGPGTRLTVL.

CDR3 in amino acids: CAISSGLANTGELFF. The CDR3 bases are TGTGCCATCAGTTCGGGACTAGCAAACACCGGGGAGCTGTTTTTT. The chain carries TRBV10-3 and TRBJ2-2, with 9 bases lining up with TRBD2. The CDR3 is made up of 15 amino acids. V lost 5 bases and J lost 2; bases outside the gene matches: 3. Germline V gene data show CDR1 as ENHRY and CDR2 as SYGVKD.

The table lists this clone with a count of one. The chain joins TRBV5-1 to TRBJ2-5; maybe TRBD1 (6 bases). CDR1 and CDR2 (germline): SGHRS, YFSETQ. CDR3 length: 15 amino acids. V shed 0 bases and J shed 4 bases, with 13 bases lying between them. CDR3 sequence: CASSLDRVGRETQYF. The CDR3 DNA reads TGCGCCAGCAGCTTGGACAGGGTAGGGCGAGAGACCCAGTACTTC.

CDR3: CASSRIWDRVYNEQFF. CDR3 in DNA: TGTGCCAGCTCCCGGATTTGGGACAGGGTCTACAATGAGCAGTTCTTC. The chain joins TRBV18 to TRBJ2-1, with 9 bases lining up with TRBD1. The CDR3 loop spans 16 amino acids. V lost 6 bases and J lost 3; bases outside the gene matches: 9. The V gene's germline CDR1 is KGHSH and CDR2 LQKENI.

The chain couples TRBV4-2 to TRBJ2-3, with a tentative D call TRBD2 (6 bases). The CDR3 contains 16 residues. CDR1 and CDR2 from the germline V gene are LGHNA and YNFKEQ. V was trimmed by 4 bases and J by 1 base, leaving 15 bases between them. CDR3 in amino acids: CASSLGLGLGTDTQYF. The CDR3, as DNA: TGTGCCAGCAGCCTTGGGTTGGGACTGGGCACAGATACGCAGTATTTT.

V usage is TRBV5-1 and J usage is TRBJ2-2, with TRBD2 identical over 7 bases. V gave up 4 bases and J gave up 1 base; unmatched junction bases: 1. This CDR3 has 14 residues. Germline-derived CDR1 and CDR2 are SGHRS and YFSETQ. CDR3 DNA: TGCGCCAGCAGCGGCGGGAGGAACACCGGGGAGCTGTTTTTT. Translating it yields CASSGGRNTGELFF.

This chain uses TRBV27 with TRBJ2-7; D is unresolved. The CDR3 sequence is 13 residues long. The V end was cut by 2 bases, the J end by 3 bases, with 8 bases between. Germline CDR1 is MNHEY and CDR2 is SMNVEV (reference sequence). The CDR3 protein is CASSLRVDYEQYF. In DNA form, the CDR3 reads TGTGCCAGCAGTTTACGGGTGGACTACGAGCAGTACTTC.